The 29 T cell receptor beta chains given below trace back to one sample, sequenced in a study of blood T cell repertoires in COVID-19. Only in-frame clones appear in the TCRdb table, and some are missing; sequencing was by immunoSEQ multiplex PCR. The sample consists of some 350,000 clones, 90% of them appearing once. The sequenced sample was peripheral blood. The receptors here all came from a man between 18 and 35 years old with active or convalescent COVID-19.

This chain joins TRBV9 and TRBJ1-1; the D gene is possibly TRBD1 (5 bases). Germline CDR1 and CDR2: SGDLS and YYNGEE. This CDR3 has 17 residues. V was cut by 0 bases and J by 4 bases, with 19 bases left in between. In nucleotides, the CDR3 is TGTGCCAGCAGCGTAGCCCCAACCCCCCGACAGTCCACTGAAGCTTTCTTT. Protein: CASSVAPTPRQSTEAFF. Supplemented by reference TRBV9 and TRBJ1-1, the full variable domain reads DSGVTQTPKHLITATGQRVTLRCSPRSGDLSVYWYQQSLDQGLQFLIQYYNGEERAKGNILERFSAQQFPDLHSELNLSSLELGDSALYFCASSVAPTPRQSTEAFFGQGTRLTVV.

The chain uses TRBV5-6 and TRBJ1-2, with 8 nucleotides matching TRBD1. The V and J ends lost 4 bases and 3 bases, in that order; junction bases with no gene match: 11. CDR3 length equals 16 residues. The germline CDR1 and CDR2 sequences are SGHDT and YYEEEE. CDR3 sequence reads: CASSQGGTGLYYGYTF. In nucleotides, the CDR3 is TGTGCCAGCAGCCAGGGGGGGACAGGCCTTTACTATGGCTACACCTTC.

The chain recombines TRBV3-1 (or the pseudogene TRBV3-2) with TRBJ1-1; tentatively, D is TRBD1 (6 bases). Deletions cut 9 bases from V and 4 bases from J, with 21 bases between. Per the germline V gene, CDR1 is LGHDT and CDR2 is YNNKEL (reference sequence). This CDR3 has 15 residues. The CDR3 DNA follows: TGTGCCAGACCCCCGAGGGGGGGCCAGGGCACTGAAGCTTTCTTT. It codes for CARPPRGGQGTEAFF.

This clone occurred a few times. V and J are TRBV24-1 and TRBJ2-5, with D unresolved. Germline assignment: CDR1 KGHDR and CDR2 SFDVKD. The CDR3 runs to 14 residues. The V end was cut by 0 bases, the J end by 3 bases, with 7 bases between. This CDR3 is CATSDLQREETQYF. The CDR3 DNA follows: TGTGCCACCAGTGATTTGCAACGGGAAGAGACCCAGTACTTC.

The chain employs TRBV18 and TRBJ2-3; D remains unclear. Deletions cut 4 bases from V and 0 bases from J, with 14 bases between. Per the germline V gene, CDR1 is KGHSH and CDR2 is LQKENI. This CDR3 contains 16 residues. The CDR3 sequence: CASSQREPSSTDTQYF. The DNA for the CDR3 is TGTGCCAGCTCACAACGAGAGCCTTCTAGCACAGATACGCAGTATTTT. The variable domain in full, with the rest retrieved from reference TRBV18 and TRBJ2-3, is NAGVMQNPRHLVRRRGQEARLRCSPMKGHSHVYWYRQLPEEGLKFMVYLQKENIIDESGMPKERFSAEFPKEGPSILRIQQVVRGDSAAYFCASSQREPSSTDTQYFGPGTRLTVL.

The CDR3 region is CASSLGLAGGSAEQYF. The CDR3 bases are TGTGCCAGCAGCCTTGGACTAGCGGGAGGGTCAGCCGAGCAGTACTTC. This chain links TRBV7-9 with TRBJ2-7; 15 bases line up with TRBD2. This CDR3 region has 16 residues. The germline CDR1 and CDR2 sequences are SEHNR and FQNEAQ (reference sequence). After removal of 5 bases from V and 6 bases from J, the junction contained 8 bases not matched to a gene.

As DNA, the CDR3 is TGTGCCAGCAGTACCACCGGGGGGTGGGAAGAGACCCAGTACTTC. Protein: CASSTTGGWEETQYF. V gene TRBV28 combines with J gene TRBJ2-5; 7 positions agree with TRBD2. The V and J ends lost 5 bases and 3 bases, in that order; junction bases with no gene match: 9. CDR3 length equals 15 residues. The germline gives CDR1 MDHEN, CDR2 SYDVKM.

Worth noting for this clone: One end of the junction is discordant with germline, which a read error may explain. V usage is TRBV10-3 and J usage is TRBJ2-5; D is undetermined. CDR1 is ENHRY, CDR2 SYGVKD, per germline. This CDR3 is 13 amino acids long. CDR3 protein: CAISERPIEAQYF. CDR3 nucleotides: TGTGCCATCAGTGAAAGGCCAATAGAGGCCCAGTACTTC.

V usage is TRBV7-9 and J usage is TRBJ2-1, with 9 bases that match TRBD1. The V and J ends lost 6 bases and 8 bases, in that order; junction bases with no gene match: 11. CDR1 is SEHNR, CDR2 FQNEAQ, per germline (reference sequence). The CDR3 length is 15 residues. The CDR3 DNA sequence: TGTGCCAGCAGTTTAACAGGGGGCCGGGACTATGAGCAGTTCTTC. Its translation: CASSLTGGRDYEQFF.

The CDR3 reads CASSVSSGRAHEQFF. CDR3 coding DNA: TGTGCCAGCAGCGTTAGTAGCGGGAGGGCCCATGAGCAGTTCTTC. The chain uses TRBV5-4 and TRBJ2-1; 11 positions agree with TRBD2. The trim removed 4 bases at V and 8 bases at J, leaving 8 bases unmatched. Looked up from germline, CDR1 is SGHNT and CDR2 is YYREEE (reference sequence). The CDR3 length is 15 residues.

The V gene is TRBV7-3, the J gene TRBJ2-1; 12 bases fit TRBD2. The germline gives CDR1 SGHTA, CDR2 FQGTGA. This CDR3 is 14 amino acids long. Trimming at V came to 5 bases and at J to 10 bases, leaving 6 bases not matched to a gene. CDR3: CASSPGLAGSEQFF. CDR3 DNA: TGTGCCAGCAGCCCAGGACTAGCGGGAAGCGAGCAGTTCTTC.

The V gene is TRBV7-2, the J gene TRBJ1-2; D is possibly TRBD1 (5 bases). Trimming left V 4 bases short and J 2 bases short, with 11 bases between. The CDR3 spans 14 residues. CDR1 and CDR2 (germline): SGHTA, FQGNSA. The CDR3 bases are TGTGCCAGCAGCTGGGATCCAGGGAACTATGGCTACACCTTC. Amino acid sequence: CASSWDPGNYGYTF.

The chain has TRBV6-6 and TRBJ1-2; TRBD1 agrees at 12 bases. This CDR3 comprises 15 residues. Germline V gene lookup returns CDR1 MNHNY and CDR2 SVGAGI (reference sequence). V was clipped by 0 bases and J by 6 bases; unmatched bases: 2. CDR3 DNA: TGTGCCAGCAGTTACTCCGGGACAGGGGGCGATGGCTACACCTTC. Encoded protein: CASSYSGTGGDGYTF.

This clone has a handful of counts. V usage is TRBV7-3 and J usage is TRBJ2-1; possible D gene TRBD2, 8 bases. Germline CDR1 reads SGHTA; CDR2 reads FQGTGA. V gave up 5 bases and J gave up 0 bases, with 26 bases separating them. CDR3 size: 20 residues. The CDR3 nucleotides read TGTGCCAGCAGCCCTCGACAGGGCGGACTAGCCTTTGGCTCCTACAATGAGCAGTTCTTC. It specifies CASSPRQGGLAFGSYNEQFF.

The V gene is TRBV24-1, the J gene TRBJ2-5, with D tentatively TRBD1 (5 bases). Per the germline V gene, CDR1 is KGHDR and CDR2 is SFDVKD. The V end was cut by 0 bases, the J end by 7 bases, with 11 bases between. The CDR3 extends over 14 amino acids. The DNA for the CDR3 is TGTGCCACCAGTGATTTGAAGGGGTTGAGGACCCAGTACTTC. It codes for CATSDLKGLRTQYF.

This chain uses TRBV23-1 with TRBJ2-5; no firm D call. TRBV23-1 is noted as an ORF with a role that remains uncertain. Between the trimmed V and J ends, which lost 2 bases and 2 bases, there was a span of 3 bases. The CDR3 extends over 12 amino acids. CDR3 bases: TGCGCCAGCAGTCAACATCAAGAGACCCAGTACTTC. This gives the protein CASSQHQETQYF.

On this clone itself: Compared with germline, one end of the junction differs, possibly owing to a read error. V usage is TRBV7-2 and J usage is TRBJ2-1, with D unresolved. From germline, CDR1 is SGHTA and CDR2 FQGNSA. There are 12 residues in the CDR3. The DNA of the CDR3 is TGTGCCAGCAGGTTAGTCAGGAATGAGCAGTTCTTC. Protein product: CASRLVRNEQFF.

The chain recombines TRBV5-8 with TRBJ1-3; D is perhaps TRBD1 (6 bases). V gave up 3 bases and J gave up 0 bases, with 10 bases separating them. The germline gives CDR1 SGHTS, CDR2 YDEGEE. The CDR3 is made up of 15 amino acids. CDR3 amino acids: CASSWTAISGNTIYF. The DNA of the CDR3 is TGTGCCAGCAGCTGGACAGCCATCTCTGGAAACACCATATATTTT.

This clone occurred a few times. This chain joins TRBV19 and TRBJ1-1, with D possibly TRBD1 on 5 matching bases. The CDR3 runs 15 residues. Germline CDR1 LNHDA, CDR2 SQIVND (reference sequence). Trimming pared 4 bases from V and 4 bases from J, leaving 16 bases between. For the CDR3, the DNA is TGTGCCAGTAGTACACCACAGGCTCCCCGCACTGAAGCTTTCTTT. It encodes CASSTPQAPRTEAFF.

The V call is TRBV6-2 or TRBV6-3, the J call TRBJ2-2, with 14 nucleotides matching TRBD2. Germline V gene sequence: CDR1 MNHEY, CDR2 SVGEGT. The CDR3 is 19 residues long. Trimming removed 2 bases from V and 8 bases from J; junction bases left unmatched: 13. The CDR3 is CASSYDQGTSGGAGGELFF. CDR3 DNA sequence: TGTGCCAGCAGTTACGACCAGGGGACTAGCGGGGGCGCGGGTGGGGAGCTGTTTTTT.

J is TRBJ2-2 and V is TRBV19, with D tentatively TRBD1 (5 bases). CDR1 is LNHDA and CDR2 is SQIVND in the germline V gene (reference sequence). This CDR3 contains 14 residues. V shed 2 bases and J shed 6 bases, with 10 bases lying between them. The CDR3 loop reads CASSILTDSGELFF. The CDR3 DNA sequence: TGTGCCAGTAGTATACTGACAGATTCCGGGGAGCTGTTTTTT.

This clone has a handful of counts. The rearrangement uses TRBV6-6 and TRBJ2-5; tentatively, D is TRBD1 (6 bases). The V and J ends lost 0 bases and 2 bases respectively, with 13 bases between them. Germline V lookup: CDR1 MNHNY, CDR2 SVGAGI (reference sequence). CDR3 length equals 16 residues. This CDR3 is CASSYSSRGWQETQYF. The CDR3 DNA sequence: TGTGCCAGCAGTTACTCGAGTAGGGGGTGGCAAGAGACCCAGTACTTC.

The gene calls are TRBV15 and TRBJ2-7, with a possible D match to TRBD1 (6 bases). Germline lookup yields CDR1 LNHNV and CDR2 YYDKDF (reference sequence). V shed 0 bases and J shed 1 base, with 13 bases lying between them. The CDR3 has 16 amino acids. The CDR3 DNA reads as TGTGCCACCAGCAGAGATTTCAGGGGCCTATCCTACGAGCAGTACTTC. Amino acids: CATSRDFRGLSYEQYF.

With respect to this clone: The sample carries other DNA sequences with the same CDR3. The V gene is TRBV7-2, the J gene TRBJ2-7; TRBD1 aligns across 8 bases. Germline V gene sequence: CDR1 SGHTA, CDR2 FQGNSA. This CDR3 contains 14 residues. Germline trimming cut 5 bases from V and 0 bases from J; bases unmatched to any gene: 3. In nucleotides, the CDR3 is TGTGCCAGCAGCCTAGGGACAGGCTCCTACGAGCAGTACTTC. It is translated as CASSLGTGSYEQYF.

The rearrangement joins TRBV28 to TRBJ1-4, with a possible D match to TRBD1 (6 bases). Germline values: CDR1 MDHEN, CDR2 SYDVKM. V was shortened by 5 bases and J by 12 bases, with 16 bases between the two germline ends. CDR3 length: 13 amino acids. CDR3 in DNA: TGTGCCAGCAGTCCCGGGGGGGCGCGAGAACTGTTTTTT. Translated: CASSPGGARELFF. Supplemented by reference TRBV28 and TRBJ1-4, the full variable domain reads DVKVTQSSRYLVKRTGEKVFLECVQDMDHENMFWYRQDPGLGLRLIYFSYDVKMKEKGDIPEGYSVSREKKERFSLILESASTNQTSMYLCASSPGGARELFFGSGTQLSVL.

The chain links TRBV19 to TRBJ2-1, with 11 bases aligning to TRBD1. J gave up 5 bases and V 7 bases, and 13 bases lay outside the gene matches. CDR1 and CDR2 from the germline V gene are LNHDA and SQIVND (reference sequence). This CDR3 is 17 amino acids long. In nucleotides, the CDR3 is TGTGCCAGTATCCCCACTCTGGACAGGGGGCCTAACAATGAGCAGTTCTTC. Amino acids: CASIPTLDRGPNNEQFF.

This rearrangement joins TRBV4-3 to TRBJ2-7; D is unclear. In germline, CDR1 is LGHNA, CDR2 YSLEER. V was clipped by 1 base and J by 4 bases, with 11 bases between them. This CDR3 spans 14 amino acids. CDR3 sequence reads: CASSQAGTGYEQYF. The CDR3 DNA sequence: TGCGCCAGCAGCCAAGCCGGAACGGGTTACGAGCAGTACTTC.

The CDR3 DNA is TGTGCCACCAGTGATTTAGGGCAGGGGGGAGAGACCCAGTACTTC. Translated, it gives CATSDLGQGGETQYF. J is TRBJ2-5 and V is TRBV24-1, with D perhaps matching TRBD1 (7 bases). CDR3 size: 15 residues. V lost 1 base, J lost 4 bases, and 12 bases lay in between. From germline, CDR1 is KGHDR and CDR2 SFDVKD.

The V call is TRBV7-2, the J call TRBJ2-5, with a tentative D call TRBD2 (5 bases). Trimming left V 1 base short and J 4 bases short, with 19 bases between. The V gene's germline CDR1 is SGHTA and CDR2 FQGNSA. This CDR3 spans 17 amino acids. As DNA, the CDR3 is TGTGCCAGCAGCTTAGGGACTGCTCGACCGAGGGCAGAGACCCAGTACTTC. Protein product: CASSLGTARPRAETQYF. The complete variable domain, with remaining parts taken from reference TRBV7-2 and TRBJ2-5, reads GAGVSQSPSNKVTEKGKDVELRCDPISGHTALYWYRQSLGQGLEFLIYFQGNSAPDKSGLPSDRFSAERTGGSVSTLTIQRTQQEDSAVYLCASSLGTARPRAETQYFGPGTRLLVL.